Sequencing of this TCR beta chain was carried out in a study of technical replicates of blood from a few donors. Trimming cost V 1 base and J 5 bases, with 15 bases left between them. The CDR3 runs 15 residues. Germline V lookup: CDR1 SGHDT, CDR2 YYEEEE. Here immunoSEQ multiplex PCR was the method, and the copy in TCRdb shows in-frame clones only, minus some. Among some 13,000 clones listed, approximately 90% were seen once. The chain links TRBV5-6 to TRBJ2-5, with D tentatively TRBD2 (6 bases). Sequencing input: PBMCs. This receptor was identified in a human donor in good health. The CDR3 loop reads CASSLRTLGGETQYF. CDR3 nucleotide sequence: TGTGCCAGCAGCTTGAGAACGCTTGGGGGGGAGACCCAGTACTTC.